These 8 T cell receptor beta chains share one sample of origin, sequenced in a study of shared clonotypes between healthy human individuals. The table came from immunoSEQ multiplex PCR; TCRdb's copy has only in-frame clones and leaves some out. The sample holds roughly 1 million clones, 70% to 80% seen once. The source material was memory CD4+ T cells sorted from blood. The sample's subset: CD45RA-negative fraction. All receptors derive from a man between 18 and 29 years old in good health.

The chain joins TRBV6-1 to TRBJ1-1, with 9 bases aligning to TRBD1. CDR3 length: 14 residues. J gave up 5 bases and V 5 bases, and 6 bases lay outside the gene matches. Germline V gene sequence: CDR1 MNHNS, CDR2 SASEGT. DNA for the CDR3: TGTGCCAGCAGTCGGACAGGGGAAAGAACTGAAGCTTTCTTT. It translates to CASSRTGERTEAFF.

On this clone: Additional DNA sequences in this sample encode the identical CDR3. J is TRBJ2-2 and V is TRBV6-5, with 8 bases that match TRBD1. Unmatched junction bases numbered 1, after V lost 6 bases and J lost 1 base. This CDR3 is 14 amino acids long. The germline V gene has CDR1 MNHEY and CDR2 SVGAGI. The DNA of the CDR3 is TGTGCCAGCAGAGGACAGGGGAACACCGGGGAGCTGTTTTTT. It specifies CASRGQGNTGELFF.

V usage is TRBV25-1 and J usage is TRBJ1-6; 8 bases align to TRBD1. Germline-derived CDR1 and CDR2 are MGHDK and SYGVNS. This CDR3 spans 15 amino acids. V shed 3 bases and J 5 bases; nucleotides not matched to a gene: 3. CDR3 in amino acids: CASSEQGADNSPLHF. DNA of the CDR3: TGTGCCAGCAGTGAGCAGGGGGCCGATAATTCACCCCTCCACTTT.

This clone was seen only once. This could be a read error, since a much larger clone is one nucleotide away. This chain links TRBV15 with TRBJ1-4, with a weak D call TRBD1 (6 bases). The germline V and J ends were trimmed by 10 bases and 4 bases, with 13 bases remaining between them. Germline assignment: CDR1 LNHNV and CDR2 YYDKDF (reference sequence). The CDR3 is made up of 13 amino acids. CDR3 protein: CAIRGGNNEKLFF. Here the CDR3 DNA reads TGTGCCATCAGGGGCGGGAATAATGAAAAACTGTTTTTT.

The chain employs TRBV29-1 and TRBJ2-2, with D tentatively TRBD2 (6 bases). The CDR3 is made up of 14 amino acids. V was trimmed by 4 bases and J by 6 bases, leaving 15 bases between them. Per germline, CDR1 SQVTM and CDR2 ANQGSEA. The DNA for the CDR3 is TGCAGCGTTGCGGTCCAGCGGGCGGCCGGGGAGCTGTTTTTT. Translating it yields CSVAVQRAAGELFF.

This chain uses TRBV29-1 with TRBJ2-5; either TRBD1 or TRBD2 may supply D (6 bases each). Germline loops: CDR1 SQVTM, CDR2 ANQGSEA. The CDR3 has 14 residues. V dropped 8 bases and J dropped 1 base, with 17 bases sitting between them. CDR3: CSTGGGYAQETQYF. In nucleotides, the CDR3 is TGCAGCACCGGAGGGGGGTACGCCCAAGAGACCCAGTACTTC.

Here the CDR3 reads CASNLLMSRDEQYF. The CDR3 DNA sequence: TGTGCCAGCAACCTACTGATGAGTAGAGACGAGCAGTACTTC. J is TRBJ2-7 and V is TRBV6-1; D is ambiguous. Trimming pared 7 bases from V and 5 bases from J, leaving 18 bases between. The CDR3 has 14 amino acids. The germline CDR1 and CDR2 sequences are MNHNS and SASEGT.

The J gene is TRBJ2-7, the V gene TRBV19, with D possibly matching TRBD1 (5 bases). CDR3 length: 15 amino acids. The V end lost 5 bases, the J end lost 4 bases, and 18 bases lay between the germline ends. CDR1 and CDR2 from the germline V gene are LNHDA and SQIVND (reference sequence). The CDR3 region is CASSPRQPPEYEQYF. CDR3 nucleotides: TGTGCCAGTAGTCCCAGACAGCCCCCGGAGTACGAGCAGTACTTC.